Shown below are 5 T cell receptor beta chains from a single sample sequenced in a study of T cell repertoires in cytomegalovirus infection (dated by TCRdb to the late 2010s). The listed sequencing device is Illumina HiSeq 1500. The public reads were run again by TCRdb, first through fastp at Q25 and then through MiXCR, and only productive beta chains were kept. Here each entry gathers all rows of one CDR3 protein and keeps the most common genes and DNA. For this sample there are 100,000 to 150,000 distinct CDR3 sequences; 24% appear just once. The ten largest clones represent around 32% of the sample. Antigens of these TCRs are unknown. The sequenced sample was PBMCs, sequenced either directly or after in vitro stimulation (not recorded which). All receptors come from a human donor in good health (CMV status not recorded). Some clones in this sample may be carry-over from other donors' samples.

This chain connects TRBV6-2 or TRBV6-3 to TRBJ2-7; D is perhaps TRBD1 or TRBD2 (5 bases each). Trimming took off 5 bases at V and 2 bases at J, with 19 bases between the two ends. The CDR3 runs to 16 residues. CDR1 MNHEY and CDR2 SVGEGT come from the germline V gene. This chain's CDR3 is CASSTSGTVIAYEQYV. The CDR3, as DNA: TGTGCCAGCAGTACATCCGGGACGGTGATTGCCTACGAGCAGTACGTC.

This clonotype appeared a few times. This rearrangement joins TRBV7-2 to TRBJ2-2; TRBD2 aligns across 10 bases. This CDR3 is built from 14 residues. J lost 6 bases, V lost 8 bases, and 6 bases had no gene match. Germline CDR1 reads SGHTA; CDR2 reads FQGNSA. The CDR3 coding sequence is TGTGCCAGCGGCAAAGCGGGAGGGGCCGGGGAGCTGTTTTTT. Amino acid sequence: CASGKAGGAGELFF.

This clonotype was seen only a few times. This chain links TRBV12-3 or TRBV12-4 with TRBJ1-1; no clear D gene. The CDR3 loop spans 15 amino acids. V lost 6 bases, J lost 5 bases, and 19 bases lay in between. CDR3 sequence (DNA): TGTGCCAGCAGGACTCTATCGGGGTGGAGAACTGAAGCTTTCTTT. This sequence encodes CASRTLSGWRTEAFF.

V is TRBV28 and J is TRBJ1-2; no clear D gene. Per germline, CDR1 MDHEN and CDR2 SYDVKM. The CDR3 contains 12 residues. Trimming cost V 4 bases and J 6 bases, with 9 bases left between them. The chain's CDR3 is CASSSGSHGYTF. The CDR3 coding sequence is TGTGCCAGCAGTTCCGGGAGTCATGGCTACACCTTC.

Ten or more counts support this clonotype. The CDR3 coding sequence is TGTGCCAGCAGCTTAGTTCCCACACCACCTCGAAATGAGCAGTTCTTC. This gives the protein CASSLVPTPPRNEQFF. The chain links TRBV7-2 to TRBJ2-1; D not certain. The CDR3 contains 16 residues. Per the germline V gene, CDR1 is SGHTA and CDR2 is FQGNSA. Trimming took 1 base from V and 7 from J, leaving 17 bases between them.